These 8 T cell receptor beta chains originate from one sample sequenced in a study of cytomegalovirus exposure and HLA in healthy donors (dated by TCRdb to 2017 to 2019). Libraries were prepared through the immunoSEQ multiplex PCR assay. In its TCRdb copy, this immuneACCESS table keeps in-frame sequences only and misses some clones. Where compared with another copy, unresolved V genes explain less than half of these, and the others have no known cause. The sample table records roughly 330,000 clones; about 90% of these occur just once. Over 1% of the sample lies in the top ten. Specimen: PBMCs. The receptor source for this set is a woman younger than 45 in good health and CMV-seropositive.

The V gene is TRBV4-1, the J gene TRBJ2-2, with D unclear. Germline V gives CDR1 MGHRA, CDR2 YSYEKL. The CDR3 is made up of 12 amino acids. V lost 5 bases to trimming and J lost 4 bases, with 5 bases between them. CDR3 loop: CASSRSTGELFF. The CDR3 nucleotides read TGCGCCAGCAGCAGGTCCACCGGGGAGCTGTTTTTT.

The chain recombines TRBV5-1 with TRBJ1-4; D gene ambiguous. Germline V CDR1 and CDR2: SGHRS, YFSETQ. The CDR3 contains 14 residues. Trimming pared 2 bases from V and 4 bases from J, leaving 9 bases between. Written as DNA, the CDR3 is TGCGCCAGCAGCTTCACAGCCTATAATGAAAAACTGTTTTTT. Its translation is CASSFTAYNEKLFF. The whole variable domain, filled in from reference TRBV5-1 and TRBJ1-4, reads KAGVTQTPRYLIKTRGQQVTLSCSPISGHRSVSWYQQTPGQGLQFLFEYFSETQRNKGNFPGRFSGRQFSNSRSEMNVSTLELGDSALYLCASSFTAYNEKLFFGSGTQLSVL.

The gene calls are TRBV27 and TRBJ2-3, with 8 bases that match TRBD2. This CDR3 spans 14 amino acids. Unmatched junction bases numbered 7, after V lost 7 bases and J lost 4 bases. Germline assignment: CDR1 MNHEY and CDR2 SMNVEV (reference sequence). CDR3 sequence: CASTSWREADTQYF. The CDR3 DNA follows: TGTGCCAGCACCTCTTGGCGGGAGGCAGATACGCAGTATTTT.

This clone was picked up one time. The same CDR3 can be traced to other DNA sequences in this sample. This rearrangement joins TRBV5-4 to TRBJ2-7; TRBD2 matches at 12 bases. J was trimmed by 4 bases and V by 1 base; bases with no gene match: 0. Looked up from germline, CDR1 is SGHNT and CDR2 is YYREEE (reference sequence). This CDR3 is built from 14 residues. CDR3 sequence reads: CASSLTSGGYEQYF. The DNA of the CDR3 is TGTGCCAGCAGCTTGACTAGCGGGGGGTACGAGCAGTACTTC.

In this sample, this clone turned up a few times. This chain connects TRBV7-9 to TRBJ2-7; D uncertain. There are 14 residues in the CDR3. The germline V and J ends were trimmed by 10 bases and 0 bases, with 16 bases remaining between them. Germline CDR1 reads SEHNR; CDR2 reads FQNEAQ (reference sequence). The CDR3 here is CAISPPASSYEQYF. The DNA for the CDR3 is TGTGCCATATCCCCGCCGGCTTCCTCCTACGAGCAGTACTTC.

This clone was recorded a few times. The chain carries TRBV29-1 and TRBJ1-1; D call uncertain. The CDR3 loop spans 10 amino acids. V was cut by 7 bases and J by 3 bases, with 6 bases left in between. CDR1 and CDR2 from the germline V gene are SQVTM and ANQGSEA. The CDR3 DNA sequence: TGCAGCGGCGGGGACACTGAAGCTTTCTTT. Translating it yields CSGGDTEAFF. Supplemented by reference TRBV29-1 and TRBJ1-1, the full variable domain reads SAVISQKPSRDICQRGTSLTIQCQVDSQVTMMFWYRQQPGQSLTLIATANQGSEATYESGFVIDKFPISRPNLTFSTLTVSNMSPEDSSIYLCSGGDTEAFFGQGTRLTVV.

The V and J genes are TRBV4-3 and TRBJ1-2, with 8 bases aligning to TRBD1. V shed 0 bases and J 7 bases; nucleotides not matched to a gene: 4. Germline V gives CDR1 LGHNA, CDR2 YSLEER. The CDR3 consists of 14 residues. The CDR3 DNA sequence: TGCGCCAGCAGCCAAGATCAGGGGGCCAGTGGCTACACCTTC. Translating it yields CASSQDQGASGYTF.

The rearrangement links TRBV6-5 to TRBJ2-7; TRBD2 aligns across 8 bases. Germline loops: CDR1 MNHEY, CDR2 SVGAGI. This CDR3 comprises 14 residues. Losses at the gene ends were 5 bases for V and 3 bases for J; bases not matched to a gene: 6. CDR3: CASSTGLGNYEQYF. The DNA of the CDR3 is TGTGCCAGCAGTACGGGACTAGGTAACTACGAGCAGTACTTC.